Presented here are 26 T cell receptor beta chains from one specimen sequenced in a study of T cell responses to AZD1222 COVID-19 vaccine (dated by TCRdb to the early 2020s). Library preparation employed the immunoSEQ multiplex PCR assay. Held by TCRdb, this immuneACCESS table contains in-frame sequences only and omits some clones. Under half of the omission traces to an unresolved V gene where checked; the cause of the rest is unknown. The sample profile shows under 200,000 clones; 90% to 95% of them were found once. Of the sample, around 4% falls within the top ten clones. The time point label on this specimen signifies: baseline before first vaccination. What this sample's treatment or condition label stands for: meningococcal conjugate vaccine given as trial control. The sequenced sample was peripheral blood, obtained on day 0 of MenACWY control vaccination. The source of these receptors is an adult in good health.

This clone was recorded only once. V and J are TRBV9 and TRBJ2-2, with TRBD2 matching 10 bases. J lost 0 bases, V lost 4 bases, and 9 bases had no gene match. The CDR3 consists of 18 residues. CDR1 and CDR2 (germline): SGDLS, YYNGEE. The CDR3 here is CASSSPLAGVSNTGELFF. The CDR3 nucleotides read TGTGCCAGCAGCTCACCCCTAGCGGGGGTTTCGAACACCGGGGAGCTGTTTTTT.

This rearrangement joins TRBV5-1 to TRBJ1-2; D is uncertain. The CDR3 runs 13 residues. The ends were cut back, 4 bases at V and 3 bases at J, with 10 bases in the middle. Looked up from germline, CDR1 is SGHRS and CDR2 is YFSETQ. CDR3 in amino acids: CASSENTDYGYTF. CDR3 sequence (DNA): TGCGCCAGCAGCGAGAACACGGACTATGGCTACACCTTC.

The rearrangement links TRBV27 to TRBJ1-1, with D possibly TRBD1 on 5 matching bases. CDR1 and CDR2 from the germline V gene are MNHEY and SMNVEV (reference sequence). The CDR3 consists of 13 residues. The V end was cut by 4 bases, the J end by 1 base, with 7 bases between. DNA for the CDR3: TGTGCCAGCAGTTGGGGCAGGAACACTGAAGCTTTCTTT. It codes for CASSWGRNTEAFF.

The chain joins TRBV2 to TRBJ1-1; D may be TRBD1 (5 bases). The germline V gene has CDR1 SNHLY and CDR2 FYNNEI. Trimming left V 7 bases short and J 0 bases short, with 15 bases between. The CDR3 is 15 amino acids. CDR3 nucleotides: TGTGCCAGCAATAGGGACGGTGGTATGAACACTGAAGCTTTCTTT. The encoded protein is CASNRDGGMNTEAFF.

The chain joins TRBV7-8 to TRBJ2-7; D gene unclear. The CDR3 consists of 13 residues. V was cut by 3 bases and J by 2 bases, with 8 bases left in between. Germline V gene lookup returns CDR1 SGHVS and CDR2 FQNEAQ. The CDR3 loop reads CASSLRAAYEQYF. The CDR3 coding sequence is TGTGCCAGCAGCTTGCGCGCAGCCTACGAGCAGTACTTC.

On this clone: Its ends do not fully match the called genes, so a read error is possible. The chain is built from TRBV7-2 and TRBJ1-2, with TRBD1 matching over 7 bases. The CDR3 contains 14 residues. Germline V gene data show CDR1 as SGHTA and CDR2 as FQGNSA. CDR3 loop: CASSYQRQGPGVVF. The CDR3 nucleotides are TGTGCCAGCAGCTACCAACGACAGGGCCCAGGGGTAGTCTTC.

The V and J genes are TRBV27 and TRBJ1-4; 7 bases align to TRBD1. CDR3 length equals 13 residues. Germline loops: CDR1 MNHEY, CDR2 SMNVEV (reference sequence). Germline trimming cut 6 bases from V and 8 bases from J; bases unmatched to any gene: 6. The DNA for the CDR3 is TGTGCCAGCAGCCAAACAGGGGCAGAAAAACTGTTTTTT. Translation: CASSQTGAEKLFF.

The V gene is TRBV7-6, the J gene TRBJ2-1, with D unclear. CDR1 SGHVS and CDR2 FNYEAQ come from the germline V gene. The CDR3 has 14 residues. The V end lost 5 bases, the J end lost 7 bases, and 15 bases lay between the germline ends. The CDR3 sequence is CASSPGGSRNEQFF. The CDR3 nucleotides are TGTGCCAGCAGCCCCGGTGGTAGCCGTAATGAGCAGTTCTTC.

The chain joins TRBV19 to TRBJ1-2; 9 nucleotides match TRBD1. CDR3 length: 13 residues. V gave up 3 bases and J gave up 6 bases; unmatched junction bases: 2. CDR1 is LNHDA and CDR2 is SQIVND in the germline V gene (reference sequence). The CDR3 DNA is TGTGCCAGTAGTATGGGACAGGGTGATGGCTACACCTTC. It yields the protein CASSMGQGDGYTF.

The J gene is TRBJ1-5, the V gene TRBV6-5; tentative D call: TRBD1 (6 bases). The germline gives CDR1 MNHEY, CDR2 SVGAGI. Trimming took 6 bases from V and 11 from J, leaving 23 bases between them. The CDR3 contains 15 residues. CDR3 sequence (DNA): TGTGCCAGCAGCCCCCTCGGGGGCGCGATGATCACCCAGCATTTT. This sequence encodes CASSPLGGAMITQHF.

In this sample, this clone turned up once. The chain recombines TRBV2 with TRBJ1-2, with D possibly being TRBD1 (5 bases). CDR3 length: 16 amino acids. The V gene lost 4 bases and the J gene lost 4 bases, with 19 bases spanning the gap. Germline CDR1 is SNHLY and CDR2 is FYNNEI. Here the CDR3 reads CASSAVVRQGTYGYTF. In DNA form, the CDR3 reads TGTGCCAGCAGTGCGGTAGTGCGGCAGGGAACCTATGGCTACACCTTC.

V and J are TRBV7-8 and TRBJ2-2; D is possibly TRBD2 (6 bases). V gave up 1 base and J gave up 7 bases, with 10 bases separating them. The CDR3 runs to 14 residues. Germline V gene sequence: CDR1 SGHVS, CDR2 FQNEAQ. CDR3 in amino acids: CASSLVGGSGELFF. The DNA of the CDR3 is TGTGCCAGCAGCTTAGTTGGGGGGAGCGGGGAGCTGTTTTTT.

This clone was recorded only once. The rearrangement links TRBV9 to TRBJ2-1; 7 bases are shared with TRBD2. In germline, CDR1 is SGDLS, CDR2 YYNGEE. The CDR3 is 14 residues long. V lost 7 bases and J lost 8; bases outside the gene matches: 12. This CDR3 reads CASSSSGRSDEQFF. The CDR3 DNA is TGTGCCAGCTCGAGTAGCGGGCGGTCAGATGAGCAGTTCTTC.

The V call is TRBV7-2, the J call TRBJ2-5, with a possible D match to TRBD2 (6 bases). CDR1 SGHTA and CDR2 FQGNSA come from the germline V gene. Trimming left V 1 base short and J 5 bases short, with 11 bases between. The CDR3 totals 14 residues. CDR3 in DNA: TGTGCCAGCAGCTTAGTAGGGGCGGGGGAGACCCAGTACTTC. It yields the protein CASSLVGAGETQYF.

The J gene is TRBJ1-1, the V gene TRBV5-1, with D possibly TRBD1 on 5 matching bases. The V and J ends lost 2 bases and 6 bases respectively, with 14 bases between them. CDR3 length: 14 amino acids. CDR1 is SGHRS and CDR2 is YFSETQ in the germline V gene. CDR3 DNA: TGCGCCAGCAGCTTATCAGAAGGGGTGGCTGAAGCTTTCTTT. Amino acid sequence: CASSLSEGVAEAFF.

The gene calls are TRBV29-1 and TRBJ2-7, with TRBD1 matching 10 bases. Germline CDR1 SQVTM, CDR2 ANQGSEA. The V segment lost 3 bases and the J segment 0 bases; nucleotides outside the gene matches: 8. CDR3 length equals 16 residues. The CDR3 spells CSVDGTRTGGSYEQYF. The CDR3 DNA follows: TGCAGCGTTGATGGGACCCGGACAGGGGGCTCCTACGAGCAGTACTTC.

The rearrangement uses TRBV24-1 and TRBJ1-1, with unresolved D. Looked up from germline, CDR1 is KGHDR and CDR2 is SFDVKD. The V gene lost 1 base and the J gene lost 8 bases, with 13 bases spanning the gap. The CDR3 sequence is 14 residues long. CDR3 in DNA: TGTGCCACCAGTGATTTTAGGACCCCTCGGGAAGCTTTCTTT. Translation: CATSDFRTPREAFF.

The chain recombines TRBV10-1 with TRBJ2-7; the D call may be TRBD1 or TRBD2 (5 bases each). CDR1 is WNHNN, CDR2 SYGVQD, per germline (reference sequence). The CDR3 covers 12 residues. The V gene lost 3 bases and the J gene lost 8 bases, with 11 bases spanning the gap. DNA for the CDR3: TGCGCCAGCAGTGACCCGAAGGGACAGCAGTACTTC. Translation: CASSDPKGQQYF.

The genes are TRBV7-3 and TRBJ2-1; tentative D call: TRBD2 (7 bases). Trimming took 5 bases from V and 7 from J, leaving 15 bases between them. Germline lookup yields CDR1 SGHTA and CDR2 FQGTGA. The CDR3 totals 14 residues. The CDR3 loop is CASSGSKGGNEQFF. In DNA form, the CDR3 reads TGTGCCAGCAGCGGATCCAAGGGGGGGAATGAGCAGTTCTTC.

The table lists this clone with a few counts. The rearrangement joins TRBV6-2 or TRBV6-3 to TRBJ2-7, with TRBD2 as a possible D gene (5 bases). The V and J ends lost 0 bases and 2 bases respectively, with 14 bases between them. CDR3 length equals 16 residues. Germline V gene lookup returns CDR1 MNHEY and CDR2 SVGEGT. The CDR3: CASSYSRRTSPYEQYF. As DNA, the CDR3 is TGTGCCAGCAGTTACTCGAGGAGGACTTCTCCCTACGAGCAGTACTTC.

The J gene is TRBJ2-5, the V gene TRBV3-1 (or the pseudogene TRBV3-2); D remains ambiguous. Trimming took off 0 bases at V and 8 bases at J, with 13 bases between the two ends. Germline assignment: CDR1 LGHDT and CDR2 YNNKEL (reference sequence). CDR3 size: 14 residues. The chain's CDR3 is CASSQETTHSTQYF. The DNA of the CDR3 is TGTGCCAGCAGCCAAGAAACCACCCACAGTACCCAGTACTTC.

The V call is TRBV9, the J call TRBJ2-7; D remains ambiguous. Germline-derived CDR1 and CDR2 are SGDLS and YYNGEE. V gave up 3 bases and J gave up 6 bases, with 13 bases separating them. The length of the CDR3 is 13 residues. The CDR3 nucleotides read TGTGCCAGCAGCGCAACGCCTTATTCCGAGCAGTACTTC. Its protein is CASSATPYSEQYF.

This clone appeared once. This chain joins TRBV5-1 and TRBJ1-6; 7 positions agree with TRBD1. CDR1 and CDR2 (germline): SGHRS, YFSETQ. The CDR3 extends over 15 amino acids. The junction had 9 bases not matched to a gene; V was cut back by 2 bases and J by 10 bases. The CDR3 sequence is CASSFEGAIESPLHF. The DNA of the CDR3 is TGCGCCAGCAGCTTTGAGGGGGCAATAGAGTCACCCCTCCACTTT.

This chain joins TRBV18 and TRBJ1-6; unclear D gene. Germline CDR1 and CDR2: KGHSH and LQKENI. The CDR3 has 16 amino acids. Trimming took off 6 bases at V and 2 bases at J, with 14 bases between the two ends. CDR3 in DNA: TGTGCCAGCTCCCCCGCGGACGGGGCCTATAATTCACCCCTCCACTTT. Its translation is CASSPADGAYNSPLHF.

The chain joins TRBV19 to TRBJ1-1; D is possibly TRBD1 (6 bases). Trimming pared 5 bases from V and 5 bases from J, leaving 24 bases between. The CDR3 spans 17 residues. Looked up from germline, CDR1 is LNHDA and CDR2 is SQIVND (reference sequence). CDR3 DNA sequence: TGTGCCAGTAGTTTCCTAGGGGTAGGGGGAGTAGGGACTGAAGCTTTCTTT. Translation: CASSFLGVGGVGTEAFF.

The DNA of the CDR3 is TGTGCCTGGGGGACACTAGAGGGAGAGACCCAGTACTTC. Translating gives CAWGTLEGETQYF. The chain couples TRBV30 to TRBJ2-5, with a possible D match to TRBD1 (6 bases). The V and J ends lost 5 bases and 4 bases respectively, with 14 bases between them. Germline V gives CDR1 GTSNPN, CDR2 SVGIG (reference sequence). The CDR3 contains 13 residues.